These T cell receptor beta chains were read from a single sample in a study of blood T cell repertoires in COVID-19. Profiling relied on immunoSEQ multiplex PCR, and the TCRdb table lists in-frame clones only, not all of them. This sample has roughly 380,000 clones, with more than 65% found just once. Sequencing was done on a sample of peripheral blood. The receptors shown here come from a human donor with acute or convalescent COVID-19. The donor label of this sample is uncertain. Each CDR3 is given with its conserved first and last residue. A D gene is named only where the DNA matches it firmly. Clone size is not always given. Where it is, it says once, few, many or a class for expanded clones.

clone_size | j_call | d_call | v_call | cdr3_nt | cdr3_aa
- | TRBJ1-5 | TRBD1 | TRBV19 | TGTGCCAGTAGGGGAAGGGGACAGGACAATCAGCCCCAGCATTTT | CASRGRGQDNQPQHF
- | TRBJ2-7 | - | TRBV5-4 | TGTGCCAGCAGCGCCGACAGGAACTTCTACGAGCAGTACTTC | CASSADRNFYEQYF
few | TRBJ2-1 | TRBD2 | TRBV18 | TGTGCCAGCTCACCACCGTACAGAGCGGGGGCAGAGCAGTTCTTC | CASSPPYRAGAEQFF
once | TRBJ2-5 | TRBD2 | TRBV7-2 | TGTGCCAGCAGCCCCGGAGGGGCGGGGGGTCTCGAGACCCAGTACTTC | CASSPGGAGGLETQYF
- | TRBJ2-1 | - | TRBV14 | TGTGCCAGCAGCCAAATACCAGCTTCCGGGTCTAATCAGTTCTTC | CASSQIPASGSNQFF
few | TRBJ1-2 | - | TRBV18 | TGTGCCAGCTCACCCGACAGAAAATATGGCTACACCTTC | CASSPDRKYGYTF
- | TRBJ2-2 | - | TRBV30 | TGTGCCTGGAGTGTAGATAGCCTCCGAACCGGGGAGCTGTTTTTT | CAWSVDSLRTGELFF
- | TRBJ2-3 | TRBD2 | TRBV18 | TGTGCCAGCTCACCACTCCGGGAGGGCACAGATACGCAGTATTTT | CASSPLREGTDTQYF
few | TRBJ1-2 | TRBD1 | TRBV5-1 | TGCGCCAGCAGCTTGTCAGGGGGCAACGGCTACACCTTC | CASSLSGGNGYTF
- | TRBJ1-6 | - | TRBV30 | TGTGCCTGGAGTGTACTTCGGGGGGCGAGTTCACCCCTCCACTTT | CAWSVLRGASSPLHF
- | TRBJ2-3 | TRBD2 | TRBV20-1 | TGCAGTGCTAGTAGCGGGGGGGCCTTTATAACTGGCGATACGCAGTATTTT | CSASSGGAFITGDTQYF
- | TRBJ2-5 | - | TRBV3-1/TRBV3-2 | TGTGCCAGCAGCCAAGAGAACCTTCGGGGGGCTGGGACCCAGTACTTC | CASSQENLRGAGTQYF
- | TRBJ1-1 | - | TRBV6-6 | TGTGCCAGCAGTTACCGCGGTGAAGCTTTCTTT | CASSYRGEAFF
- | TRBJ2-3 | TRBD1 | TRBV14 | TGTGCCAGCAAACAGGGGAGCACAGATACGCAGTATTTT | CASKQGSTDTQYF
- | TRBJ2-1 | - | TRBV5-1 | TGCGCCAGCAGCTCGCAGACAGGAGACCCATACATGGATGAGCAGTTCTTC | CASSSQTGDPYMDEQFF
- | TRBJ2-6 | - | TRBV29-1 | TGCAGCGTCTCAGGGGAATCTGGGGCCAACGTCCTGACTTTC | CSVSGESGANVLTF
- | TRBJ1-1 | TRBD1 | TRBV3-1/TRBV3-2 | TGTGCCAGCAGCCAACTACAGGGGCGCACTGAAGCTTTCTTT | CASSQLQGRTEAFF
- | TRBJ2-7 | TRBD1 | TRBV5-4 | TGTGCCAGCAGCTTGGACCCAGGGGGCTACGAGCAGTACTTC | CASSLDPGGYEQYF